A single sample gave rise to the 19 T cell receptor beta chains below, sequenced in a study of human T cells and chemical hapten exposure. Time point denoted: pre-sensitization, week 0. The treatment here: therapeutic diphenylcyclopropenone sensitization with weekly scalp DPC. TCRdb passed the RACE reads through MiXCR, listing each CDR3 protein once. The data contain roughly 120,000 distinct CDR3 sequences, roughly 13% of them singletons. The starting material was whole blood, obtained in connection with sensitization to the hapten diphenylcyclopropenone (DPC). The receptors originated from a young woman with alopecia areata. Some clones in this sample may be carry-over from other donors' samples.

The rearrangement uses TRBV12-3 or TRBV12-4 and TRBJ1-1; D may be TRBD1 (5 bases). The CDR3 runs 17 residues. Between the trimmed V and J ends, which lost 5 bases and 7 bases, there was a span of 26 bases. Here the CDR3 reads CASSPSAGTLASREAFF. The CDR3 DNA sequence: TGTGCCAGCAGTCCCTCCGCCGGGACTTTAGCGTCCCGTGAAGCTTTCTTT.

This clonotype showed up just a few times. The chain joins TRBV29-1 to TRBJ1-1, with D tentatively TRBD1 (5 bases). The V gene's germline CDR1 is SQVTM and CDR2 ANQGSEA. CDR3 length: 12 amino acids. V was clipped by 1 base and J by 5 bases, with 8 bases between them. CDR3 region: CSVEAPGTEAFF. CDR3 DNA sequence: TGCAGCGTTGAAGCCCCAGGGACTGAAGCTTTCTTT.

The sample holds a few counts of this clonotype. The rearrangement joins TRBV27 to TRBJ2-2; D may be TRBD2 (6 bases). The CDR3 length is 17 residues. Germline V CDR1 and CDR2: MNHEY, SMNVEV (reference sequence). The V end lost 7 bases, the J end lost 7 bases, and 25 bases lay between the germline ends. In DNA, the CDR3 is TGTGCCAGCAAACCTTCCGGGAGAGGGGTCAACCTCGGGGAGCTGTTTTTT. It codes for CASKPSGRGVNLGELFF.

This clonotype was observed a few times. The chain couples TRBV20-1 to TRBJ2-3; 8 bases line up with TRBD1. The V gene's germline CDR1 is DFQATT and CDR2 SNEGSKA (reference sequence). Trimming took 2 bases from V and 5 from J; bases not matched to a gene: 6. There are 14 residues in the CDR3. In DNA, the CDR3 is TGCAGTGCTAGACGGCAGGGGGCAGAAGATACGCAGTATTTT. It codes for CSARRQGAEDTQYF.

The V call is TRBV3-1, the J call TRBJ2-3; the match to TRBD1 covers 7 bases. V lost 7 bases and J lost 3; bases outside the gene matches: 7. Germline-derived CDR1 and CDR2 are LGHDT and YNNKEL (reference sequence). CDR3 length: 14 residues. CDR3 loop: CASKQKTGTDTQYF. Written as DNA, the CDR3 is TGTGCCAGCAAACAGAAGACAGGGACAGATACGCAGTATTTT.

The chain carries TRBV7-6 and TRBJ1-2; TRBD1 is a possible D gene (5 bases). The V gene's germline CDR1 is SGHVS and CDR2 FNYEAQ. Trimming removed 0 bases from V and 8 bases from J, with 10 bases in between. The length of the CDR3 is 13 residues. The CDR3 DNA reads as TGTGCCAGCAGCTTAGCAGCGACAGCCGGCTACACCTTC. Translated, it gives CASSLAATAGYTF.

Many counts were recorded for this clonotype. V usage is TRBV24-1 and J usage is TRBJ1-1; the D is unclear. The CDR3 has 13 amino acids. With 8 bases removed from V and 5 bases from J, the gap between germline ends came to 14 bases. CDR1 KGHDR and CDR2 SFDVKD come from the germline V gene. CDR3 residues: CATIVIRRTEAFF. DNA of the CDR3: TGTGCCACCATCGTCATACGGAGAACTGAAGCTTTCTTT.

This clonotype was seen at least ten times. CDR3 residues: CASSPGTGVNEKLFF. The CDR3 region has the DNA TGTGCCAGCAGCCCCGGGACAGGGGTGAACGAAAAACTGTTTTTT. The rearrangement links TRBV7-9 to TRBJ1-4, with 10 bases identical to TRBD1. The CDR3 is 15 amino acids. Germline CDR1 reads SEHNR; CDR2 reads FQNEAQ (reference sequence). V trimming: 5 bases; J trimming: 8 bases; junction bases outside the gene matches: 8.

This clonotype was observed a few times. J is TRBJ1-1 and V is TRBV4-1; 9 nucleotides agree with TRBD1. The CDR3 covers 14 residues. CDR1 is MGHRA, CDR2 YSYEKL, per germline. Trimming removed 0 bases from V and 4 bases from J; junction bases left unmatched: 0. DNA of the CDR3: TGCGCCAGCAGCCAAGAGGACAGGGGCACTGAAGCTTTCTTT. Translated, it gives CASSQEDRGTEAFF.

The chain recombines TRBV20-1 with TRBJ2-5; the D call may be TRBD1 or TRBD2 (6 bases each). The CDR3 totals 14 residues. Between the trimmed V and J ends, which lost 3 bases and 2 bases, there was a span of 13 bases. The V gene's germline CDR1 is DFQATT and CDR2 SNEGSKA (reference sequence). CDR3 in amino acids: CSARKGGGQETQYF. Here the CDR3 DNA reads TGCAGTGCTAGGAAGGGGGGTGGTCAAGAGACCCAGTACTTC.

The chain combines TRBV11-2 with TRBJ2-1, with D tentatively TRBD2 (6 bases). Germline values: CDR1 SGHAT, CDR2 FQNNGV. Trimming shortened V by 3 bases and J by 9 bases, and 15 bases separated the two germline ends. The CDR3 covers 14 residues. The DNA of the CDR3 is TGTGCCAGCAGCTTCAGACTAGTCGGGGGTGAGCAGTTCTTC. Residues: CASSFRLVGGEQFF. The variable domain in full, with the rest retrieved from reference TRBV11-2 and TRBJ2-1, is EAGVAQSPRYKIIEKRQSVAFWCNPISGHATLYWYQQILGQGPKLLIQFQNNGVVDDSQLPKDRFSAERLKGVDSTLKIQPAKLEDSAVYLCASSFRLVGGEQFFGPGTRLTVL.

In this sample, this clonotype turned up many times. This chain uses TRBV3-1 with TRBJ2-3; no firm D call. Germline loops: CDR1 LGHDT, CDR2 YNNKEL (reference sequence). This CDR3 has 14 amino acids. V was trimmed by 1 base and J by 6 bases, leaving 11 bases between them. For the CDR3, the DNA is TGTGCCAGCAGCCAAGCGCTAGTGGCGGATACGCAGTATTTT. It encodes CASSQALVADTQYF.

This clonotype has only a few counts. V gene TRBV4-1 combines with J gene TRBJ1-5; unclear D gene. CDR3 length equals 15 residues. The V gene lost 4 bases and the J gene lost 3 bases, with 13 bases spanning the gap. Per the germline V gene, CDR1 is MGHRA and CDR2 is YSYEKL. The DNA of the CDR3 is TGCGCCAGCAGCCCTTCTTTTTCAATCAATCAGCCCCAGCATTTT. Translating gives CASSPSFSINQPQHF.

This clonotype occurred a few times. The V gene is TRBV6-5, the J gene TRBJ2-3, with a tentative D call TRBD2 (5 bases). The length of the CDR3 is 13 residues. V lost 6 bases to trimming and J lost 1 base, with 8 bases between them. Germline lookup yields CDR1 MNHEY and CDR2 SVGAGI. CDR3 nucleotides: TGTGCCAGCAGCCGGACTCGCACAGATACGCAGTATTTT. This sequence encodes CASSRTRTDTQYF.

This clonotype came up a few times. The chain employs TRBV13 and TRBJ1-1; D not certain. This CDR3 comprises 15 residues. Germline V CDR1 and CDR2: PRHDT, FYEKMQ (reference sequence). Trimming pared 1 base from V and 2 bases from J, leaving 11 bases between. The CDR3 spells CASSLERQLNTEAFF. CDR3 DNA sequence: TGTGCCAGCAGCTTAGAGCGGCAGCTAAACACTGAAGCTTTCTTT. Together with reference TRBV13 and TRBJ1-1, the CDR3 gives the full variable domain: AAGVIQSPRHLIKEKRETATLKCYPIPRHDTVYWYQQGPGQDPQFLISFYEKMQSDKGSIPDRFSAQQFSDYHSELNMSSLELGDSALYFCASSLERQLNTEAFFGQGTRLTVV.

This clonotype was counted only a few times. This rearrangement joins TRBV12-3 or TRBV12-4 to TRBJ1-4; D is ambiguous. The CDR3 length is 18 residues. Trimming removed 5 bases at V and 0 bases at J, with 19 bases between. For the CDR3, the DNA is TGTGCCAGCAGTCCCCTCCGGACCAAGTCCGCAACTAATGAAAAACTGTTTTTT. It yields the protein CASSPLRTKSATNEKLFF.

The genes are TRBV25-1 and TRBJ1-1; perhaps TRBD1 as D (6 bases). The CDR3 is 12 amino acids. Trimming shortened V by 6 bases and J by 11 bases, and 16 bases separated the two germline ends. Germline V gene data show CDR1 as MGHDK and CDR2 as SYGVNS. This CDR3 is CASSQQGIAAFF. As DNA, the CDR3 is TGTGCCAGCAGCCAACAGGGTATTGCTGCTTTCTTT.

This clonotype was counted ten times or more. The chain joins TRBV6-2 or TRBV6-3 to TRBJ2-4; the match to TRBD1 covers 8 bases. Germline V lookup: CDR1 MNHEY, CDR2 SVGEGT. The ends lost 7 bases at V and 0 bases at J; junction bases unmatched: 2. This CDR3 comprises 14 residues. The CDR3 loop is CASNDRGAKNIQYF. The DNA of the CDR3 is TGTGCCAGCAACGACAGGGGAGCCAAAAACATTCAGTACTTC.

This clonotype was recorded a few times. The chain couples TRBV29-1 to TRBJ2-5; TRBD1 is a possible D gene (5 bases). Trimming pared 7 bases from V and 0 bases from J, leaving 9 bases between. The CDR3 spans 12 residues. Germline V CDR1 and CDR2: SQVTM, ANQGSEA. The CDR3 bases are TGCAGCGACACGACAGACCAAGAGACCCAGTACTTC. Protein product: CSDTTDQETQYF. The whole variable domain, remainder taken from reference TRBV29-1 and TRBJ2-5, is SAVISQKPSRDICQRGTSLTIQCQVDSQVTMMFWYRQQPGQSLTLIATANQGSEATYESGFVIDKFPISRPNLTFSTLTVSNMSPEDSSIYLCSDTTDQETQYFGPGTRLLVL.